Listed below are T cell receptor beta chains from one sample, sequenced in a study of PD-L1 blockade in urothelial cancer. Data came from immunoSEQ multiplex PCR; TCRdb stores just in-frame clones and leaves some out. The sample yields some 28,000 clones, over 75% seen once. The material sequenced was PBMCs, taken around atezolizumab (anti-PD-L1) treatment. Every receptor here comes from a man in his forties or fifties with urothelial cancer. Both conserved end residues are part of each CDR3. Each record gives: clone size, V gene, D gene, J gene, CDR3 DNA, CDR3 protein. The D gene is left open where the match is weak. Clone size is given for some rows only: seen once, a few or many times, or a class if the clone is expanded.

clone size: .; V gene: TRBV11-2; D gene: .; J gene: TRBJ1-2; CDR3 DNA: TGTGCCAGCAGCCCGGACATGAGGACCTATGGCTACACCTTC; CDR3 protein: CASSPDMRTYGYTF
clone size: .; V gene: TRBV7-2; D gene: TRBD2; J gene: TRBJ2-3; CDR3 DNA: TGTGCCAGCGGCGGGAGACTGAAAGCAGATACGCAGTATTTT; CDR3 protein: CASGGRLKADTQYF
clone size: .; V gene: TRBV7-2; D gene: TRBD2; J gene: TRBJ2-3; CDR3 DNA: TGTGCCAGCAGCCCCGGCGGGGGGGGGACAGATACGCAGTATTTT; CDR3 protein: CASSPGGGGTDTQYF
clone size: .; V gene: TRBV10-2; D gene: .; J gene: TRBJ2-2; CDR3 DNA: TGCGCCAGCAGTGGGGAACAGGGTTTGACCGGGGAGCTGTTTTTT; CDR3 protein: CASSGEQGLTGELFF
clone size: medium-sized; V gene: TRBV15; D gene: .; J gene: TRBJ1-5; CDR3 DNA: TGTGCCACCAGCAGAGTGATAAGGGGAAATCAGCCCCAGCATTTT; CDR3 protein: CATSRVIRGNQPQHF
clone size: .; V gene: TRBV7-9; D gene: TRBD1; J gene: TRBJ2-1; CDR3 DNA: TGTGCCAGCAGGTCAAACATGGGACAGGGGACGGGGAATGAGCAGTTCTTC; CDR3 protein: CASRSNMGQGTGNEQFF
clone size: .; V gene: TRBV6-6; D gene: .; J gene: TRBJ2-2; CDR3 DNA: TGTGCCAGCAGCCCTACCGGGGAGCTGTTTTTT; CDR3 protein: CASSPTGELFF
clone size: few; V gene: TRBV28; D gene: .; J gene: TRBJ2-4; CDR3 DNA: TGTGCCACCCAAGATAGAAACATTCAGTACTTC; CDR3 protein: CATQDRNIQYF
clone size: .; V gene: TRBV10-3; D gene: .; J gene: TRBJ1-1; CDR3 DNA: TGTGCCATCAGTGATACCGCGGTAATGAACACTGAAGCTTTCTTT; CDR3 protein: CAISDTAVMNTEAFF
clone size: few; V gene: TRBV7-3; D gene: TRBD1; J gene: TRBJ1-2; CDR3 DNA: TGTGCCAGCAGCTTAACTCCCGGGACAGGCAGTTATGGCTACACCTTC; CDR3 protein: CASSLTPGTGSYGYTF
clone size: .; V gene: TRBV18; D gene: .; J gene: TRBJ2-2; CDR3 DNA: TGTGCCAGCTCACCGCCGGGACTCCAGAACACCGGGGAGCTGTTTTTT; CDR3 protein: CASSPPGLQNTGELFF
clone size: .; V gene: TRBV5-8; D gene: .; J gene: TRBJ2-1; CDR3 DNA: TGTGCCAGCAGCTTGGTAGCAGGGGATCCTCCCTACAATGAGCAGTTCTTC; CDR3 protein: CASSLVAGDPPYNEQFF
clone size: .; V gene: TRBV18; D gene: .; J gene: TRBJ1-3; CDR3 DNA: TGTGCCAGCTCACCCACTGAGATTGCTGGAAACACCATATATTTT; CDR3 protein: CASSPTEIAGNTIYF
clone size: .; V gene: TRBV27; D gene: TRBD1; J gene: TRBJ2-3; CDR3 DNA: TGTGCCAGCAGAAGGACCGGGACAGAAGTATCTGCGCAGTATTTT; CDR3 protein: CASRRTGTEVSAQYF
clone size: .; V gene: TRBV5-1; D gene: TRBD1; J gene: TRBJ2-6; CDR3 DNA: TGCGCCAGCAGCCCACAGGGGAGCCCTGGGGCCAACGTCCTGACTTTC; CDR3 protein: CASSPQGSPGANVLTF
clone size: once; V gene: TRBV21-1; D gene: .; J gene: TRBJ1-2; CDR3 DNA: TGTGCCAGCAGCCCACGGGACAGGGTCCACCGAAACTATGGCTACACCTTC; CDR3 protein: CASSPRDRVHRNYGYTF
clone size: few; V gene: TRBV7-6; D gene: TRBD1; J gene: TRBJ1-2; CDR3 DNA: TGTGCCAGCAGCTCTAACAGGGGGGGAAGGGATGGCTACACCTTC; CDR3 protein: CASSSNRGGRDGYTF
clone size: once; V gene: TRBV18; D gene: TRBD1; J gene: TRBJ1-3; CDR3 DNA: TGTGCCAGCTCACTACAGGGGAAGGGAAACACCATATATTTT; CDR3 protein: CASSLQGKGNTIYF
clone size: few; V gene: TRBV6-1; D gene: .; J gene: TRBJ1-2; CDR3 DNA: TGTGCCAGCAGTGAGCAATTCCTGGCGGGCAGTAACTATGGCTACACCTTC; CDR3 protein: CASSEQFLAGSNYGYTF
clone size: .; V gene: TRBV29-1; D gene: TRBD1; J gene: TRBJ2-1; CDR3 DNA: TGCAGCGTTGAAACCGGGACAGGGGGCAATGAGCAGTTCTTC; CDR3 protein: CSVETGTGGNEQFF
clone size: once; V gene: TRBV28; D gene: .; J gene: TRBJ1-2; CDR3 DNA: TGTGCCACCATTCCGGGGGAACTCTATGGCTACACCTTC; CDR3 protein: CATIPGELYGYTF
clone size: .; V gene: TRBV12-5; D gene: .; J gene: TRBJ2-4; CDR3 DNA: TGTGCTAGTGGTTTGGTACAGGGCGTTCTTCTAGCCAAAAACATTCAGTACTTC; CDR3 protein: CASGLVQGVLLAKNIQYF
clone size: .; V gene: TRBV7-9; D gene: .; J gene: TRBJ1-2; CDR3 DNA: TGTGCCAGCAGCTTAGTACAGGTCGGGGGCTACACCTTC; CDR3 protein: CASSLVQVGGYTF
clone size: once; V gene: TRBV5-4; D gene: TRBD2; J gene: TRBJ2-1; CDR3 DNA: TGTGCCAGCAGCCCTTCTAGCGGAGGGACCAATGAGCAGTTCTTC; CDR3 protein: CASSPSSGGTNEQFF
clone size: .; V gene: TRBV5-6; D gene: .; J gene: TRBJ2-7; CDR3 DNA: TGTGCCAGCAGGAGGGCTAGCGAGCAGTACTTC; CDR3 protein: CASRRASEQYF
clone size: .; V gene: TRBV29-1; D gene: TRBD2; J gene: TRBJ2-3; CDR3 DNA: TGCAGCGTTTGTATGGGGGGGTTAACAGATACGCAGTATTTT; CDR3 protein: CSVCMGGLTDTQYF
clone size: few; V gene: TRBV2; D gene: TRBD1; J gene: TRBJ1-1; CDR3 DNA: TGTGCCAGCAGTGGGGACAGTGCTGAAGCTTTCTTT; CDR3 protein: CASSGDSAEAFF
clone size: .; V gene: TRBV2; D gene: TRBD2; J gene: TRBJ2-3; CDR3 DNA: TGTGCCAGCAGTGTCCGCGGGAGGGCCCCAGATACGCAGTATTTT; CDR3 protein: CASSVRGRAPDTQYF
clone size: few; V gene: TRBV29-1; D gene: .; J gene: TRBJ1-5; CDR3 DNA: TGCAGCGTTTGTGAAGGGGCCTCACGGCCCCAGCATTTT; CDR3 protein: CSVCEGASRPQHF
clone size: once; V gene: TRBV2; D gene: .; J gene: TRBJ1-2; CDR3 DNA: TGTGCCAGCAGTGAACGGGGAGGGTTGGGTGGCTACACCTTC; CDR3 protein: CASSERGGLGGYTF
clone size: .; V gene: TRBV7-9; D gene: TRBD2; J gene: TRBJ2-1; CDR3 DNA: TGTGCCAGCAGCGGGCGTCAGCGGGAGGTCTACAATGAGCAGTTCTTC; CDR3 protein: CASSGRQREVYNEQFF
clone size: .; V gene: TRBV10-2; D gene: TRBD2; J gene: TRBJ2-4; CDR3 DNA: TGCGCCAGCACCAAGAGCGGGAGTTCCGACAAAAACATTCAGTACTTC; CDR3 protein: CASTKSGSSDKNIQYF
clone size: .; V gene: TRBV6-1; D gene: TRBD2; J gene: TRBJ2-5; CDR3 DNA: TGTGCCAGCAGTGCTACTAGGACTAGCGGGAGCCGAGAGCGGTCGGAGACCCAGTACTTC; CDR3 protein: CASSATRTSGSRERSETQYF
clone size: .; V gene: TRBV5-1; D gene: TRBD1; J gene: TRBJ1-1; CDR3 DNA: TGCGCCAGCAGATCTCAGGCAGGGGGCACTGAAGCTTTCTTT; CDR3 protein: CASRSQAGGTEAFF
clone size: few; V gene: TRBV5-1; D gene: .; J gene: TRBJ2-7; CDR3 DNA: TGCGCCAGCAGCTTGGGCCCACCGACAGGACCCTACGAGCAGTACTTC; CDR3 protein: CASSLGPPTGPYEQYF
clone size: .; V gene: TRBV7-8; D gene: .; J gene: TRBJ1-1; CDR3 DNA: TGTGCCAGCAGCCGGGGAAGCGGTGAAGCTTTCTTT; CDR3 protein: CASSRGSGEAFF
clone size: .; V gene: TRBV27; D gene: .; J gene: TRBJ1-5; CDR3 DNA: TGTGCCAGCAGTTTATCATATCCGGGGCCCCAGCATTTT; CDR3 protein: CASSLSYPGPQHF
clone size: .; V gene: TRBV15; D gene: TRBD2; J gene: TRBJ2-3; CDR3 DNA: TGTGCCACCAGCAGAGATGCGGGGGGGGCAGATACGCAGTATTTT; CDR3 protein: CATSRDAGGADTQYF
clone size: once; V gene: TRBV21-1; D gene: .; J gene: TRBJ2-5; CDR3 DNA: TGTGCCAGCAGCTCGAATTTTACAGGGTGTCGAGAGACCCAGTACTTC; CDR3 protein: CASSSNFTGCRETQYF
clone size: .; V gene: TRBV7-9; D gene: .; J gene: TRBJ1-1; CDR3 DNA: TGTGCCAGCAGCACCTCAATCGTGGGGGCGAAGAACACTGAAGCTTTCTTT; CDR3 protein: CASSTSIVGAKNTEAFF
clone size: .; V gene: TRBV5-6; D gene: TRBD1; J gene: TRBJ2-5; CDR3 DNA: TGTGCCAGCAGTCTGACAGGGGAGGTAGGAGAGACCCAGTACTTC; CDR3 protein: CASSLTGEVGETQYF
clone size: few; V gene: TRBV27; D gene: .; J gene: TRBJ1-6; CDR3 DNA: TGTGCCAGCAGTTCCGACAGTTATTCACCCCTCCACTTT; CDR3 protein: CASSSDSYSPLHF
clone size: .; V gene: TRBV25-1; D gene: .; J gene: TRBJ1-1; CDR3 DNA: TGTGCCAGCAGTGATGAGGGTTTGAGCACTGAAGCTTTCTTT; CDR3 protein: CASSDEGLSTEAFF
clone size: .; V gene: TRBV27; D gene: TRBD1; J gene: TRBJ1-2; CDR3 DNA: TGTGCCAGCAGTTTTACGGTGGGGACAGCGCAGTTACGAGAGGGCTACACCTTC; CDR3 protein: CASSFTVGTAQLREGYTF
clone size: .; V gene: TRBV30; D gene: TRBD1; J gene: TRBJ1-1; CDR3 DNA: TGTGCCTGGACGATGGACAGGGACACTGAAGCTTTCTTT; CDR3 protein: CAWTMDRDTEAFF
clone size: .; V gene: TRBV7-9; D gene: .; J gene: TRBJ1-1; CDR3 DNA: TGTGCCAGCAGCTTAGCCGGGGGACGCATGAACACTGAAGCTTTCTTT; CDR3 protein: CASSLAGGRMNTEAFF
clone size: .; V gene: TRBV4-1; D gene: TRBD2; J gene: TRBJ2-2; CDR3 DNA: TGCGCCAGCAGCGCTCGAACTAGCGGGAGGGCCACCGGGGAGCTGTTTTTT; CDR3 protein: CASSARTSGRATGELFF
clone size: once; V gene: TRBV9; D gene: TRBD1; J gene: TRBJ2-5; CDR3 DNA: TGTGCCAGCAGCGGCGGGACAGGGGGCTTAAAGACCCAGTACTTC; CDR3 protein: CASSGGTGGLKTQYF
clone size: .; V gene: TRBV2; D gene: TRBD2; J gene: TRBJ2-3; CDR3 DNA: TGTGCCAGCAGTGAAGGGACTAGCGGGGGGGTTGGGGATACGCAGTATTTT; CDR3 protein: CASSEGTSGGVGDTQYF
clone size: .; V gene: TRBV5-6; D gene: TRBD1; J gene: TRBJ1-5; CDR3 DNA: TGTGCCAGCAGCGGCGCCGGGACAGGGGGCAATCAGCCCCAGCATTTT; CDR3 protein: CASSGAGTGGNQPQHF
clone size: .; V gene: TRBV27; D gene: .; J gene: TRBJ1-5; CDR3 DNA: TGTGCCAGCAGTCCCACAGGGTACAATCAGCCCCAGCATTTT; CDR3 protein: CASSPTGYNQPQHF
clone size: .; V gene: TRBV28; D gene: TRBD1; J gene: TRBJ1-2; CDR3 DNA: TGTGCCAGCAGTTTAGGGACAGGGGAAGGCTACACCTTC; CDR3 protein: CASSLGTGEGYTF
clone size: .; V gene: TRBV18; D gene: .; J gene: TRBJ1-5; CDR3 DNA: TGTGCCAGCTCACTCCTTAGCCCGCGGCAGCCTTCTAATCAGCCCCAGCATTTT; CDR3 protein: CASSLLSPRQPSNQPQHF
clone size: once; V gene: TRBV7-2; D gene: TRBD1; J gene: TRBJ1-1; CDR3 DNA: TGTGCCAGCAGCCAACTGACAGGGGCCACTGAAGCTTTCTTT; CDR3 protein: CASSQLTGATEAFF